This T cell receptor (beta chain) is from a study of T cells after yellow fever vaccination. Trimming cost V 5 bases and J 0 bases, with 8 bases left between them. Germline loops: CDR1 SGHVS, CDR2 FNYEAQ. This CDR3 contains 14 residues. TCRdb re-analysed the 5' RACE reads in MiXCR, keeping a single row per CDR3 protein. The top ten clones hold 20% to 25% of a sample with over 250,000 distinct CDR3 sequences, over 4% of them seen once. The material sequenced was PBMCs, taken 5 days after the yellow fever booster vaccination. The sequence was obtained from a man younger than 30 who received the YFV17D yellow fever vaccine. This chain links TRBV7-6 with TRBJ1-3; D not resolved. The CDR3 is CASSEQSSGNTIYF. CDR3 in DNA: TGTGCCAGCAGCGAACAGAGCTCTGGAAACACCATATATTTT.